These T cell receptor beta chains were read from a single sample in a study of T cell responses to AZD1222 COVID-19 vaccine. Measured with immunoSEQ multiplex PCR; TCRdb has only the in-frame clones, and not every one. The sample holds tens of thousands of clones, approximately 90% seen once. This specimen was peripheral blood, taken 28 days after the second AZD1222 dose. These receptors all come from an adult who received the AZD1222 COVID-19 vaccine. The CDR3 runs from the conserved cysteine through the conserved F or W. D genes are given only for firm matches. Clone size is stated in some rows and not others, as once, few, many or a class when expanded.

TRBV24-1	.	.	TRBJ2-5	TGTGCCACCAGTGCGGCGAAACAAGAGACCCAGTACTTC	CATSAAKQETQYF
TRBV28	.	.	TRBJ1-1	TGTGCCAGCATGGGGGAGGTAGAACCTGAAGCTTTCTTT	CASMGEVEPEAFF
TRBV5-1	.	once	TRBJ1-1	TGCGCCAGCAGCTTGGTAGGCGGGTGGGCTTTCTTT	CASSLVGGWAFF
TRBV9	TRBD1	.	TRBJ1-3	TGTGCCAGCAGCGGACAGGGAAGGTGGTCAGGAAACACCATATATTTT	CASSGQGRWSGNTIYF
TRBV7-2	.	.	TRBJ1-5	TGTGCCAGCAGCTTAGGACAGGACAATCAGCCCCAGCATTTT	CASSLGQDNQPQHF
TRBV19	TRBD1	.	TRBJ1-4	TGTGCCAGTAGACGTGTGACAGGGAACAATGAAAAACTGTTTTTT	CASRRVTGNNEKLFF
TRBV10-1	.	.	TRBJ2-7	TGCGCCAGCAGCAGAATCCGGGACGGCTCCTACGAGCAGTACTTC	CASSRIRDGSYEQYF
TRBV27	.	.	TRBJ1-5	TGTGCCAGCAGCTACGGGACCGGAGGTCAGCCCCAGCATTTT	CASSYGTGGQPQHF
TRBV7-9	.	once	TRBJ1-5	TGTGCCAGCAGCCATCTCGGGGGGCCCCAGCATTTT	CASSHLGGPQHF
TRBV19	TRBD1	.	TRBJ2-7	TGTGCCAGTAGCTCTCGGGACAGGGTTGATGAGCAGTACTTC	CASSSRDRVDEQYF
TRBV3-1/TRBV3-2	.	.	TRBJ2-5	TGTGCCAGCAGCCAGAGGAGGGAGACCCAGTACTTC	CASSQRRETQYF
TRBV27	.	once	TRBJ1-4	TGTGCCAGCAGTCCCTGGGACAACGCTGAAAAACTGTTTTTT	CASSPWDNAEKLFF
TRBV11-2	.	.	TRBJ2-7	TGTGCCAGCAGCTTAGATCGGCACGAGCAGTACTTC	CASSLDRHEQYF
TRBV27	.	.	TRBJ1-6	TGTGCCAGCAGTTTTCCTTCAGGGAATTCACCCCTCCACTTT	CASSFPSGNSPLHF
TRBV28	TRBD2	.	TRBJ2-3	TGTGCCAGCAGTTTCTCGGGGACTACGTCTTATACGCAGTATTTT	CASSFSGTTSYTQYF
TRBV12-5	TRBD1	.	TRBJ2-2	TGTGCTAGTGGTTTGGTCCTAGGACAGGGGTTCGGGGAGCTGTTTTTT	CASGLVLGQGFGELFF
TRBV29-1	.	.	TRBJ1-1	TGCAGCGTTGTAAAGGGTCGGAACACTGAAGCTTTCTTT	CSVVKGRNTEAFF
TRBV12-3/TRBV12-4	.	once	TRBJ2-7	TGTGCCAGCAGTTTGGGGATGTCTTACGAGCAGTACTTC	CASSLGMSYEQYF
TRBV5-6	.	once	TRBJ1-6	TGTGCCAGCAGCTTGGCAGGACTGAGCTATAATTCACCCCTCCACTTT	CASSLAGLSYNSPLHF
TRBV19	.	.	TRBJ2-3	TGTGCCAGTAGTGACCGACTTCGCACAGATACGCAGTATTTT	CASSDRLRTDTQYF
TRBV12-3/TRBV12-4	.	.	TRBJ1-1	TGTGCCAGCAATCCGCGCCACCCATCTGGTGCTTTCTTT	CASNPRHPSGAFF
TRBV18	TRBD2	.	TRBJ2-7	TGTGCCAGCTCACCTAGCGGGGGGCAGATCGAGCAGTACTTC	CASSPSGGQIEQYF
TRBV14	.	.	TRBJ1-3	TGTGCCAGCAGCCACGGTGGAAACACCATATATTTT	CASSHGGNTIYF
TRBV5-1	.	.	TRBJ1-1	TGCGCCAGCAGCTTGGAGGGGGGACCATCCTTGAACACTGAAGCTTTCTTT	CASSLEGGPSLNTEAFF
TRBV5-1	TRBD1	.	TRBJ1-6	TGCGCCAGCAGCCCAACCCCGGGACAGAATTCACCCCTCCACTTT	CASSPTPGQNSPLHF
TRBV9	TRBD2	.	TRBJ2-5	TGTGCCAGCAGCTCTCTAGCGGGGGCATCCCAAGAGACCCAGTACTTC	CASSSLAGASQETQYF
TRBV2	.	.	TRBJ2-2	TGTGCCAGCAGGAAGATGTCCGGGGAGCTGTTTTTT	CASRKMSGELFF
TRBV5-6	TRBD2	.	TRBJ2-7	TGTGCCAGCAGCCCCAGACTAGCGGGGGAGTCCTACGAGCAGTACTTC	CASSPRLAGESYEQYF
TRBV11-2	.	.	TRBJ2-1	TGTGCCAGCAGCTTAGATAGGGTACTACAGCAGTTCTTC	CASSLDRVLQQFF
TRBV7-9	.	.	TRBJ2-1	TGTGCCAGCAGCTCTGGGCCCCAAGGGGTCAATGAGCAGTTCTTC	CASSSGPQGVNEQFF
TRBV6-6	TRBD1	.	TRBJ1-5	TGTGCCAGCAGTCAGGGACAGGGGGCGAATAGCAATCAGCCCCAGCATTTT	CASSQGQGANSNQPQHF
TRBV5-1	.	.	TRBJ1-1	TGCGCCAGCAGTTCTCGAAACAGTGGCACTGAAGCTTTCTTT	CASSSRNSGTEAFF
TRBV4-1	.	.	TRBJ1-1	TGCGCCAGCAGCCAGGCCCAGACAGAGCTGAACACTGAAGCTTTCTTT	CASSQAQTELNTEAFF
TRBV30	.	.	TRBJ1-4	TGTGCCTGGGGGCCGGGGGCAAATGAAAAACTGTTTTTT	CAWGPGANEKLFF
TRBV27	.	.	TRBJ1-2	TGTGCCAGCAGTTTCGCAGGGAACTATGGCTACACCTTC	CASSFAGNYGYTF
TRBV5-6	.	.	TRBJ1-5	TGTGCCAGCAGCTTGCGGGTAGCCGAAAATCAGCCCCAGCATTTT	CASSLRVAENQPQHF